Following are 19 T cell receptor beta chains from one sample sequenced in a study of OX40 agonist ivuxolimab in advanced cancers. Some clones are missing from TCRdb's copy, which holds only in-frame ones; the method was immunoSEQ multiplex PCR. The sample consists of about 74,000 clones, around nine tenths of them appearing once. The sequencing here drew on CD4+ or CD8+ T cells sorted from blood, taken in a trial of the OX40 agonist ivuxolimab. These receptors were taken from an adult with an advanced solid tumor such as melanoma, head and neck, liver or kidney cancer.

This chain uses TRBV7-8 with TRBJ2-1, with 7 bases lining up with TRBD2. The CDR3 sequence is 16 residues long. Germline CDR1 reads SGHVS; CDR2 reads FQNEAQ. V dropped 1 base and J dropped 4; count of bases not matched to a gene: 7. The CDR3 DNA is TGTGCCAGCAGCTTAGGAGGCGGGAGTGGGTACAATGAGCAGTTCTTC. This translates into CASSLGGGSGYNEQFF. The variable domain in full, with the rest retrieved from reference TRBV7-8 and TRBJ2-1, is GAGVSQSPRYKVAKRGQDVALRCDPISGHVSLFWYQQALGQGPEFLTYFQNEAQLDKSGLPSDRFFAERPEGSVSTLKIQRTQQEDSAVYLCASSLGGGSGYNEQFFGPGTRLTVL.

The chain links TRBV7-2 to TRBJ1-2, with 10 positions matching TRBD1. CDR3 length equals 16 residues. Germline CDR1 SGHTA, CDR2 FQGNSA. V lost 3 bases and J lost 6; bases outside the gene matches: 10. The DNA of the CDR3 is TGTGCCAGCAGCTTTGCAGACAGGGGGCGCCTTCATGGCTACACCTTC. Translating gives CASSFADRGRLHGYTF.

The CDR3 sequence is CASSIWNTEAFF. The CDR3 DNA reads TGTGCCAGTAGTATATGGAACACTGAAGCTTTCTTT. The V and J genes are TRBV19 and TRBJ1-1; D ambiguous. Per the germline V gene, CDR1 is LNHDA and CDR2 is SQIVND (reference sequence). Trimming removed 2 bases at V and 1 base at J, with 2 bases between. The CDR3 loop spans 12 amino acids.

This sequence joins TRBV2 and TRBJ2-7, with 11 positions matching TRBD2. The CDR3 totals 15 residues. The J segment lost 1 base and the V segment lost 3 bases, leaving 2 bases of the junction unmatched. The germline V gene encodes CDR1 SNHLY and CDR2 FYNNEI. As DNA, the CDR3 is TGTGCCAGCAGTGATAGACTAGCGGGGTCCTACGAGCAGTACTTC. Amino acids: CASSDRLAGSYEQYF.

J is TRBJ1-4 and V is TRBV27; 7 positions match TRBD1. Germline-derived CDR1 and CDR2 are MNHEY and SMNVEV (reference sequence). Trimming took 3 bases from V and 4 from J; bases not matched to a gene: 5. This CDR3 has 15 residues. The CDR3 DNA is TGTGCCAGCAGTTTCGTAGCAGGGGGTAATGAAAAACTGTTTTTT. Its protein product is CASSFVAGGNEKLFF. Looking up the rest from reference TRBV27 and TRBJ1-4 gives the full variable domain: EAQVTQNPRYLITVTGKKLTVTCSQNMNHEYMSWYRQDPGLGLRQIYYSMNVEVTDKGDVPEGYKVSRKEKRNFPLILESPSPNQTSLYFCASSFVAGGNEKLFFGSGTQLSVL.

CDR3 nucleotide sequence: TGTGCCAGCAGATCTGAGGCAGGGGGCCCCCAAGAGACCCAGTACTTC. This sequence encodes CASRSEAGGPQETQYF. V gene TRBV27 combines with J gene TRBJ2-5, with 8 bases that match TRBD1. With 6 bases clipped from V and 1 base from J, the junction kept 10 bases outside the gene matches. This CDR3 has 16 amino acids. Germline V CDR1 and CDR2: MNHEY, SMNVEV (reference sequence).

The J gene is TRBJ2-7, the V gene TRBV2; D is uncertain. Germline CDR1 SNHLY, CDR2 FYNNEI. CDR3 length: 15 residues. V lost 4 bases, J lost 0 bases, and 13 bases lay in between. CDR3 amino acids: CASSVYKASSYEQYF. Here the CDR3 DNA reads TGTGCCAGCAGTGTTTATAAGGCTAGCTCCTACGAGCAGTACTTC.

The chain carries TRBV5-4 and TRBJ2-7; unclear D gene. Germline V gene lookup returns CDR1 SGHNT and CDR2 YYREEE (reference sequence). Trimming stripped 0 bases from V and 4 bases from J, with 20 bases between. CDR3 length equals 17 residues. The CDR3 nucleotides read TGTGCCAGCAGCTTGGGGGTTATGGGCTCACTCCCTTACGAGCAGTACTTC. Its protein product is CASSLGVMGSLPYEQYF.

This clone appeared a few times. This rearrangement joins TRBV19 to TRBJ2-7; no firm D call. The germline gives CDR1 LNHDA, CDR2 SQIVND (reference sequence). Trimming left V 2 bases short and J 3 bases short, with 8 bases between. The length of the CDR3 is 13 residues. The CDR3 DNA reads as TGTGCCAGTAGTATATTTCCGGGCTACGAGCAGTACTTC. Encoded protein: CASSIFPGYEQYF.

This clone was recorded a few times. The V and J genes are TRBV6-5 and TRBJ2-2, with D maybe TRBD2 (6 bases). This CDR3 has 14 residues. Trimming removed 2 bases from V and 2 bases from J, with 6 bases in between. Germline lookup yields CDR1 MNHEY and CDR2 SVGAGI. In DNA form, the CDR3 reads TGTGCCAGCAGTTACGGACTAAACACCGGGGAGCTGTTTTTT. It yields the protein CASSYGLNTGELFF.

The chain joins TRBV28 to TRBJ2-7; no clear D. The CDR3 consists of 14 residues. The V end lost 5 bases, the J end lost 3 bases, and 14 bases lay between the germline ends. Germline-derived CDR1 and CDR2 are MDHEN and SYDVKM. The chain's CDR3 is CASSLLDGDYEQYF. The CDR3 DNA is TGTGCCAGCAGTCTATTAGACGGTGACTACGAGCAGTACTTC.

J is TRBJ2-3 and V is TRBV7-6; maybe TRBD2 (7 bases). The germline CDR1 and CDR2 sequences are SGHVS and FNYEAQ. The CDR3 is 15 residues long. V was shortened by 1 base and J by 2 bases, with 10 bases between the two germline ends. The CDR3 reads CASSLGGGATDTQYF. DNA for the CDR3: TGTGCCAGCAGCTTAGGTGGGGGGGCCACAGATACGCAGTATTTT.

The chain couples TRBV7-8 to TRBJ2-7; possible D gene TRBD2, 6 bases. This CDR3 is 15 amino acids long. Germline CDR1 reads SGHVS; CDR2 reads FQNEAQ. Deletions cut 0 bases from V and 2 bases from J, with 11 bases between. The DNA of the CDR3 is TGTGCCAGCAGCTTAGCCGCGGGACGGACCTACGAGCAGTACTTC. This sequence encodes CASSLAAGRTYEQYF.

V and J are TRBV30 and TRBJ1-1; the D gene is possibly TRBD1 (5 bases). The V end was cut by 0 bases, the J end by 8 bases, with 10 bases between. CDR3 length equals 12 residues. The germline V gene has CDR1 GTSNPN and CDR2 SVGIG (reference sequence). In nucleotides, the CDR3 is TGTGCCTGGAGTGTACTGGGACCCGAAGCTTTCTTT. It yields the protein CAWSVLGPEAFF.

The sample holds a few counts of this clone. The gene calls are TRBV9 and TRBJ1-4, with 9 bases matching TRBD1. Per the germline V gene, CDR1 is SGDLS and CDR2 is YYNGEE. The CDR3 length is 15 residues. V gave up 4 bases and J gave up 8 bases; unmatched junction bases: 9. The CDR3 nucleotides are TGTGCCAGCAGCCCTCCGGGACAGGGTGACGAAAAACTGTTTTTT. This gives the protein CASSPPGQGDEKLFF.

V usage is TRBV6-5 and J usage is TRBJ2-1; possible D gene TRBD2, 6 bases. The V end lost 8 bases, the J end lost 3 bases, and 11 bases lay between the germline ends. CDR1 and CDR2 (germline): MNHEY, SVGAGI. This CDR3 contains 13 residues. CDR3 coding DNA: TGTGCCAGCTCCCTAGCGCTCTACAATGAGCAGTTCTTC. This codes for CASSLALYNEQFF.

The CDR3 nucleotides read TGTGCCAGCAGCTTCCGGACAGGGGGGGAAGAGACCCAGTACTTC. It specifies CASSFRTGGEETQYF. This rearrangement joins TRBV11-3 to TRBJ2-5, with 10 bases fitting TRBD1. This CDR3 is built from 15 residues. The germline CDR1 and CDR2 sequences are SGHNT and YENEEA. Losses at the gene ends were 3 bases for V and 3 bases for J; bases not matched to a gene: 4.

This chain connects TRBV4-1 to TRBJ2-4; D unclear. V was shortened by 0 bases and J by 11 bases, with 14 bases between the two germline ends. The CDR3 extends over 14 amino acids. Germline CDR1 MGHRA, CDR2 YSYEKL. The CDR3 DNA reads TGCGCCAGCAGCCAAGATTCCCGGGTCGTTGTTCAGTACTTC. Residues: CASSQDSRVVVQYF.

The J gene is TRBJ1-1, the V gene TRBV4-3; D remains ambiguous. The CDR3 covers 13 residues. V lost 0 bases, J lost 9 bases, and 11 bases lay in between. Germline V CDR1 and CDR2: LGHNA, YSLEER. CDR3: CASSQDNRVKAFF. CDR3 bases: TGCGCCAGCAGCCAAGATAATCGGGTAAAAGCTTTCTTT.